The entry below describes one TCR beta chain. The data originate from a study of blood T cell repertoires in COVID-19. The wider study: Whether acute or convalescent, the COVID-19 samples came from the United States, Italy and Spain. PBMCs, B-cell-depleted T cells, or T cells provided the cDNA or gDNA that made up the material.

The CDR3 runs 14 residues. CDR1 LGHDT and CDR2 YNNKEL come from the germline V gene (reference sequence). Unmatched junction bases numbered 4, after V lost 5 bases and J lost 4 bases. In the original analysis: Reference gene primers were amplified, and this amplification served to estimate nucleated cell counts. Data came from immunoSEQ multiplex PCR; TCRdb stores just in-frame clones and leaves some out. The DNA was the basis for D and trimming; V, J and clone size are from that table. Here the sample spans around 120,000 clones, 85% to 90% being singletons. Specimen: peripheral blood. V and J are TRBV3-1 (or the pseudogene TRBV3-2) and TRBJ2-3; TRBD2 matches 9 bases. The clonotype originates from a man aged 65 to 85 who had recovered from COVID-19. CDR3 sequence: CASSMAGGPDTQYF. As DNA, the CDR3 is TGTGCCAGCAGCATGGCGGGGGGGCCAGATACGCAGTATTTT.